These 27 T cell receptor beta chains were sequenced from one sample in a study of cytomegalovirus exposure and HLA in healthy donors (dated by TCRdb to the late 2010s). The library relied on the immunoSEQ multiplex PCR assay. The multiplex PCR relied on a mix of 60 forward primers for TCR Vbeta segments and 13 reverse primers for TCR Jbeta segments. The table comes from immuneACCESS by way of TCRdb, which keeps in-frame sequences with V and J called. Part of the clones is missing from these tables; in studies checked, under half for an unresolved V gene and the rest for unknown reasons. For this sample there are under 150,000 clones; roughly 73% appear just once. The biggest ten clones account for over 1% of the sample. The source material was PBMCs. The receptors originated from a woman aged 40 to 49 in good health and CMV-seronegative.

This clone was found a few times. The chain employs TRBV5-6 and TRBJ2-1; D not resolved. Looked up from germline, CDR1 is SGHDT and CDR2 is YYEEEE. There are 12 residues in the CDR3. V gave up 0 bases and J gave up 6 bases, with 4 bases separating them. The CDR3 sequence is CASSLAVNEQFF. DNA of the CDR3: TGTGCCAGCAGCTTGGCCGTCAATGAGCAGTTCTTC. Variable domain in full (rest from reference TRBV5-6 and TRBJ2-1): DAGVTQSPTHLIKTRGQQVTLRCSPKSGHDTVSWYQQALGQGPQFIFQYYEEEERQRGNFPDRFSGHQFPNYSSELNVNALLLGDSALYLCASSLAVNEQFFGPGTRLTVL.

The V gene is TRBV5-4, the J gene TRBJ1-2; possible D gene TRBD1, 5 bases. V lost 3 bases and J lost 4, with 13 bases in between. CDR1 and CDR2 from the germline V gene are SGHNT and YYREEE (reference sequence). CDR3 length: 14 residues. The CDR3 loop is CASSSGQGSYGYTF. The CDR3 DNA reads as TGTGCCAGCAGCTCCGGACAAGGCTCCTATGGCTACACCTTC.

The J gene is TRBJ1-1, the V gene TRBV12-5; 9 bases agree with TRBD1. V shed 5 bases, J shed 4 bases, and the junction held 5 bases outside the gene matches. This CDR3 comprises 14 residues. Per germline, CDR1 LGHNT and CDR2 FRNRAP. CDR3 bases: TGTGCTAGTGGTATCGGGACAGGGACCACTGAAGCTTTCTTT. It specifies CASGIGTGTTEAFF.

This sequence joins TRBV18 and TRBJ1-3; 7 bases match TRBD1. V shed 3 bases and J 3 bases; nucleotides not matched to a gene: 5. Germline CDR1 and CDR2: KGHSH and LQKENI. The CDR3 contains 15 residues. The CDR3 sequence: CASSPRGLDGNTIYF. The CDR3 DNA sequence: TGTGCCAGCTCACCTAGGGGGCTGGATGGAAACACCATATATTTT. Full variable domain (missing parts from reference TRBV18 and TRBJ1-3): NAGVMQNPRHLVRRRGQEARLRCSPMKGHSHVYWYRQLPEEGLKFMVYLQKENIIDESGMPKERFSAEFPKEGPSILRIQQVVRGDSAAYFCASSPRGLDGNTIYFGEGSWLTVV.

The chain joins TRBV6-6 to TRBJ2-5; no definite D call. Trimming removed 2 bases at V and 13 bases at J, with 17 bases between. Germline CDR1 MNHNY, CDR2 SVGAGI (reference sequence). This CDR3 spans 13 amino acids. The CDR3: CASSYTREPGPYF. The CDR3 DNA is TGTGCCAGCAGTTACACCCGCGAACCAGGTCCGTACTTC.

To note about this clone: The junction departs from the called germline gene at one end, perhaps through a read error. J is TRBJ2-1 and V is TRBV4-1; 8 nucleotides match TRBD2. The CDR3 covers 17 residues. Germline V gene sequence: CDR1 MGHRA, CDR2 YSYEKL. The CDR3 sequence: CASSQAPLSGGAYEQFF. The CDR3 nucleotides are TGCGCCAGCAGTCAAGCCCCCTTATCCGGGGGGGCATATGAGCAGTTCTTC.

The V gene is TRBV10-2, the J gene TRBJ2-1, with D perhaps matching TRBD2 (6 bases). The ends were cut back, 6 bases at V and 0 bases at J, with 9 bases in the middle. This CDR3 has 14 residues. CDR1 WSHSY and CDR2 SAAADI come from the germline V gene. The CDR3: CASSGGGSYNEQFF. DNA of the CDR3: TGCGCCAGCAGCGGGGGTGGCTCCTACAATGAGCAGTTCTTC.

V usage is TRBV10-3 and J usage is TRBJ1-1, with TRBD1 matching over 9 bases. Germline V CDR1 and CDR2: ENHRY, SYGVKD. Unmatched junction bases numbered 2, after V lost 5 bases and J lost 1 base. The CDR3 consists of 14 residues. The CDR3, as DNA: TGTGCCATCAGTACACAGGGGGCGAACACTGAAGCTTTCTTT. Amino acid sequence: CAISTQGANTEAFF.

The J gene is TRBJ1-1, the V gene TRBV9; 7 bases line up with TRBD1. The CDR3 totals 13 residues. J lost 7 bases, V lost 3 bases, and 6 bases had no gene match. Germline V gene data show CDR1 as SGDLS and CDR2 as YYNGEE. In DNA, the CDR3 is TGTGCCAGCAGCGAGACAGGGTACAGTGAAGCTTTCTTT. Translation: CASSETGYSEAFF. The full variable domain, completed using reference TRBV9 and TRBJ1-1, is DSGVTQTPKHLITATGQRVTLRCSPRSGDLSVYWYQQSLDQGLQFLIQYYNGEERAKGNILERFSAQQFPDLHSELNLSSLELGDSALYFCASSETGYSEAFFGQGTRLTVV.

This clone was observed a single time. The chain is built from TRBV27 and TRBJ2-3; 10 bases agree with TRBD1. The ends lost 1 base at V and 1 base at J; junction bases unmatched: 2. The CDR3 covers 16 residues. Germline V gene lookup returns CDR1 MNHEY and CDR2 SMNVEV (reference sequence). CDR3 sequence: CASSLFGTGGTDTQYF. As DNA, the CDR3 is TGTGCCAGCAGTTTATTCGGGACAGGGGGCACAGATACGCAGTATTTT.

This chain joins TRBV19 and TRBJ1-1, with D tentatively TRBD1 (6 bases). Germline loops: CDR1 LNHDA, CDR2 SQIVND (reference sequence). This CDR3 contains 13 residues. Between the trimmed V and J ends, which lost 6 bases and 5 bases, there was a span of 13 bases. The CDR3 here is CASRYTGLTEAFF. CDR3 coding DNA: TGTGCCAGTAGATACACAGGGCTTACTGAAGCTTTCTTT.

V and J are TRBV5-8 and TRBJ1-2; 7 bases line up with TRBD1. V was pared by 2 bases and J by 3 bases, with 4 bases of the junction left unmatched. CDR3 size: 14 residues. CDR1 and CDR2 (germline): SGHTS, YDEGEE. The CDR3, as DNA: TGTGCCAGCAGCTTAACCGGGACAGACTATGGCTACACCTTC. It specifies CASSLTGTDYGYTF.

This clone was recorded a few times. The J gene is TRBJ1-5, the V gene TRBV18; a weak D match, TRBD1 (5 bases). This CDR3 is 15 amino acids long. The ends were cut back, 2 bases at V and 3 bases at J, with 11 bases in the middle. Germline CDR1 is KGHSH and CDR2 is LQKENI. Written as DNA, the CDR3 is TGTGCCAGCTCACCATCAGGGAACCCCAATCAGCCCCAGCATTTT. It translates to CASSPSGNPNQPQHF.

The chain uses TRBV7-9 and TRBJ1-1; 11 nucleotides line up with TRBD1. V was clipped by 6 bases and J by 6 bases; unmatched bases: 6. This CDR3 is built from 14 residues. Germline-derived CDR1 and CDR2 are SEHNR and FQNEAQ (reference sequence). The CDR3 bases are TGTGCCAGCAGTTGGACAGGGGGCGCGGCTGAAGCTTTCTTT. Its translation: CASSWTGGAAEAFF.

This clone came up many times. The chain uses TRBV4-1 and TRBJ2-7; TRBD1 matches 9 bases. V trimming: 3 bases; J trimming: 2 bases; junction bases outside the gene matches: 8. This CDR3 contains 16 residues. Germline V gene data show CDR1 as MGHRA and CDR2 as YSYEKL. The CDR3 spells CASSHPGQGSPYEQYF. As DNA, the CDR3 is TGCGCCAGCAGCCACCCGGGACAGGGTTCTCCCTACGAGCAGTACTTC.

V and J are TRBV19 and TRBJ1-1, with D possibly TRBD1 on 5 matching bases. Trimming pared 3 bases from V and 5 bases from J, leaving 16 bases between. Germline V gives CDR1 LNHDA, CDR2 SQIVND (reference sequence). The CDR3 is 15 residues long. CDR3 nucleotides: TGTGCCAGTAGTATGGGACGGGGGACGGGGACTGAAGCTTTCTTT. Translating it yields CASSMGRGTGTEAFF.

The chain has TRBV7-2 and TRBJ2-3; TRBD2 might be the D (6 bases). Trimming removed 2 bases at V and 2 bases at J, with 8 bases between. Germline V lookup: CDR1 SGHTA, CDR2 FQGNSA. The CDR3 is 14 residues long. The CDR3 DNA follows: TGTGCCAGCAGCTTAATGGGACTCACAGATACGCAGTATTTT. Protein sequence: CASSLMGLTDTQYF.

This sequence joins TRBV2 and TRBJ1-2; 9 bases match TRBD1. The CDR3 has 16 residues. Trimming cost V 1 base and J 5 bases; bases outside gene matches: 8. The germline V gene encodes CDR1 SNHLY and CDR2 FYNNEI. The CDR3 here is CASSEVRTGVPYGYTF. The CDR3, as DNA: TGTGCCAGCAGTGAAGTTCGGACAGGGGTACCATATGGCTACACCTTC.

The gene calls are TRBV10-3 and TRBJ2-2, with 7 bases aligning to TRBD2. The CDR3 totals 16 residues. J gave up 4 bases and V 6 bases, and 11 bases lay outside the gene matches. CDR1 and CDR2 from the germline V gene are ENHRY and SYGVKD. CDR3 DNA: TGTGCCATCAGATGGGAGGGCGCCGGGACCACCGGGGAGCTGTTTTTT. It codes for CAIRWEGAGTTGELFF.

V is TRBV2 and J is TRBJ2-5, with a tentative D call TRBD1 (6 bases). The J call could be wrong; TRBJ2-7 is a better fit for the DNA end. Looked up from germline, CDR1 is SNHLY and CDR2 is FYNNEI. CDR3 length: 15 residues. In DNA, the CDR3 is TGTGCCAGCGAAATTTCCCCAGGGGCCTCCTACGAGCAGTACTTC. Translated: CASEISPGASYEQYF.

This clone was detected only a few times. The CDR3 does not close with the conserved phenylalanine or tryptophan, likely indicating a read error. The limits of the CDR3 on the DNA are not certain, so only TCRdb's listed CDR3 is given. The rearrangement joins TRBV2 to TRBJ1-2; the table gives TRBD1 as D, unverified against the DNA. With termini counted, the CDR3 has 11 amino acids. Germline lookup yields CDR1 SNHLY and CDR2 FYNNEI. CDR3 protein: CASSEARTGAV.

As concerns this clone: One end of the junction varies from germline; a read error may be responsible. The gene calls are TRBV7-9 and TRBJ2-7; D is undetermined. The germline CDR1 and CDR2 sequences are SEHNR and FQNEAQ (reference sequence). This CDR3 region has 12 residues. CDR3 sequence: CSSSLTTDEQYF. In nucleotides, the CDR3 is TGTTCCAGCAGCTTAACCACGGACGAGCAGTACTTC.

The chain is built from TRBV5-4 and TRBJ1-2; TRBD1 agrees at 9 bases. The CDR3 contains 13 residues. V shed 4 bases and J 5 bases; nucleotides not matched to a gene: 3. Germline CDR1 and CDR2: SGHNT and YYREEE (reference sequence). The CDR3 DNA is TGTGCCAGCAGCACCGGGACAGGGTATGGCTACACCTTC. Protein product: CASSTGTGYGYTF.

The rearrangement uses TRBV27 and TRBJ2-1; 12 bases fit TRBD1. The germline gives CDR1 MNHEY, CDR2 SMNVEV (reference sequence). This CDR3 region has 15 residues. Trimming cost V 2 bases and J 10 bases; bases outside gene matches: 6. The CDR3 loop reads CASSLPGTGGGEQFF. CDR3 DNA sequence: TGTGCCAGCAGTTTACCCGGGACAGGGGGCGGGGAGCAGTTCTTC.

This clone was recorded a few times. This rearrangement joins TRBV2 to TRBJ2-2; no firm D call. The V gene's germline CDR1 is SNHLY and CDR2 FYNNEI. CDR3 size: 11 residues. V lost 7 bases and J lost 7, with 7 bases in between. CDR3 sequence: CASTVVGELFF. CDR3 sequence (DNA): TGTGCCAGCACAGTCGTCGGGGAGCTGTTTTTT.

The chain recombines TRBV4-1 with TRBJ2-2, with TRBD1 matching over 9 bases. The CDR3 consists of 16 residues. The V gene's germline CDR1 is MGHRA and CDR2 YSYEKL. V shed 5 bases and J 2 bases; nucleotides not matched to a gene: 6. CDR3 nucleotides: TGCGCCAGCAGCGATTACAGGGGGCCTAACACCGGGGAGCTGTTTTTT. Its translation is CASSDYRGPNTGELFF.

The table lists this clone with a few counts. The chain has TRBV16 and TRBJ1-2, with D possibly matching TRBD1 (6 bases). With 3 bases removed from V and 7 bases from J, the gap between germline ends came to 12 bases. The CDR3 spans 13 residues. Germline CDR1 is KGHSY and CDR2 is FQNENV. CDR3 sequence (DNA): TGTGCCAGCAGCCAGTACAGGGTGCGTGGCTACACCTTC. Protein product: CASSQYRVRGYTF.